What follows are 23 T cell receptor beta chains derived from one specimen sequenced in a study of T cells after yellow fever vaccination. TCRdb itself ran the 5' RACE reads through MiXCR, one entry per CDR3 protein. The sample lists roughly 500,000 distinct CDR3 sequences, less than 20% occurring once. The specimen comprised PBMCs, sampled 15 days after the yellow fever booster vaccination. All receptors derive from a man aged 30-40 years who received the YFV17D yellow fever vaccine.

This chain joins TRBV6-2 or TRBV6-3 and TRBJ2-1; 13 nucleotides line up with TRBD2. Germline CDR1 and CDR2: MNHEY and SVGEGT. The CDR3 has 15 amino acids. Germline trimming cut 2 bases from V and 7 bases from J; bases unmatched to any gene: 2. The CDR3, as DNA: TGTGCCAGCAGTTACCGGACTAGCGGGAGTAATGAGCAGTTCTTC. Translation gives CASSYRTSGSNEQFF.

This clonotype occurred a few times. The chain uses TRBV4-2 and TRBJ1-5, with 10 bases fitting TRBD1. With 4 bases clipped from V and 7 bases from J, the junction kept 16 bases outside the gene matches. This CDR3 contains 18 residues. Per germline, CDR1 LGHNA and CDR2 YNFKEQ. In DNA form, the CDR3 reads TGTGCCAGCAGCCCTAGTCCGGGAAAGGGACAGGGGATACAGCCCCAGCATTTT. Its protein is CASSPSPGKGQGIQPQHF.

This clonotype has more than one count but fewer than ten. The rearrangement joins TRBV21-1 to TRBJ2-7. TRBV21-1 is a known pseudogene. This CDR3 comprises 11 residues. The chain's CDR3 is CASSKTYEQYF. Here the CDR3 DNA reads TGTGCCAGCAGCAAGACGTACGAGCAGTACTTC.

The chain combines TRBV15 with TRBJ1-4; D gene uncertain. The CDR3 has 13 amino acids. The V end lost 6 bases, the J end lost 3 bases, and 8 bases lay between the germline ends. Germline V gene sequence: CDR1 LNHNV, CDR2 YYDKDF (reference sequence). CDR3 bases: TGTGCCACCAGACGGGAGTCTAATGAAAAACTGTTTTTT. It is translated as CATRRESNEKLFF.

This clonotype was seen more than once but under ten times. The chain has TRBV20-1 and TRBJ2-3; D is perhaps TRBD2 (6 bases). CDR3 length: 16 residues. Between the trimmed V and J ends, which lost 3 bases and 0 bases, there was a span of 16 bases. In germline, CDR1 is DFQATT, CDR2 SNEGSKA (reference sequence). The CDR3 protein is CSASGRPEDSTDTQYF. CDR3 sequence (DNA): TGCAGTGCTAGTGGGAGGCCGGAGGATAGCACAGATACGCAGTATTTT.

This CDR3 is CASSQGRETEQYF. CDR3 nucleotide sequence: TGTGCCAGCAGCCAAGGGCGGGAGACCGAGCAGTACTTC. The chain recombines TRBV7-2 with TRBJ2-7, with 7 nucleotides matching TRBD2. CDR1 is SGHTA and CDR2 is FQGNSA in the germline V gene. The trim removed 5 bases at V and 6 bases at J, leaving 7 bases unmatched. There are 13 residues in the CDR3.

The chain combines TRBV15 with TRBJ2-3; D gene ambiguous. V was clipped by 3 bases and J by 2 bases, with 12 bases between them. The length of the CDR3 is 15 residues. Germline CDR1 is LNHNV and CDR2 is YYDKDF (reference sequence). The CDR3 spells CATSSPFGSTDTQYF. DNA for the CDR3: TGTGCCACCAGCAGCCCCTTCGGATCCACAGATACGCAGTATTTT.

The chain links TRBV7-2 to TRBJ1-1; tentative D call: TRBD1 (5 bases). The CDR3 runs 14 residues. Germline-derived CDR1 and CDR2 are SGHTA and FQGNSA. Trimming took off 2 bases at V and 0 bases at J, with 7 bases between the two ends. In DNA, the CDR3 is TGTGCCAGCAGCTTAAACAGGTTGAACACTGAAGCTTTCTTT. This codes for CASSLNRLNTEAFF.

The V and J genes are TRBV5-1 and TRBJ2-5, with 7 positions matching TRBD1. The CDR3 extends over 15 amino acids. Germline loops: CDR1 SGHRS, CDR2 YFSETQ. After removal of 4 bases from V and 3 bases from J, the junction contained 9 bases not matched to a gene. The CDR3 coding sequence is TGCGCCAGCAGCCCGGATGGGACAGCGAAAGAGACCCAGTACTTC. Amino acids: CASSPDGTAKETQYF.

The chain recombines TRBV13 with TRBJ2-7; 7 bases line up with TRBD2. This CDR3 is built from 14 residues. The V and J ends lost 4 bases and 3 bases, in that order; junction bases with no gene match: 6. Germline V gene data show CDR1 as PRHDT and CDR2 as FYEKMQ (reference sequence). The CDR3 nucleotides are TGTGCCAGCAGCTCCCGAGGGAGGGACTACGAGCAGTACTTC. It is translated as CASSSRGRDYEQYF.

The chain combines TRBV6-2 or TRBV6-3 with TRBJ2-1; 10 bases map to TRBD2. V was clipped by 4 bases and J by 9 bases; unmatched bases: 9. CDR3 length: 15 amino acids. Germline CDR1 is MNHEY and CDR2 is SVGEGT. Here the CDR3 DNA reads TGTGCCAGCAGTTCGACACTAGCGGGAATCGCTGAGCAGTTCTTC. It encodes CASSSTLAGIAEQFF.

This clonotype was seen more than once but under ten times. The CDR3: CASSYSNPGGVDEQFF. In DNA form, the CDR3 reads TGTGCCAGCAGTTACTCGAATCCGGGAGGCGTAGATGAGCAGTTCTTC. The gene calls are TRBV6-2 or TRBV6-3 and TRBJ2-1; 7 bases fit TRBD2. The V and J ends lost 0 bases and 8 bases, in that order; junction bases with no gene match: 10. The V gene's germline CDR1 is MNHEY and CDR2 SVGEGT. The CDR3 runs 16 residues.

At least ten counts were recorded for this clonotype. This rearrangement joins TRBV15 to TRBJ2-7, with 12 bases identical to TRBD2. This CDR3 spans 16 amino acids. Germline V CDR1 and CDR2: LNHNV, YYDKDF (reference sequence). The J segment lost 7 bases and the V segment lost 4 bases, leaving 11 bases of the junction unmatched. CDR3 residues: CATSTKSRTSGNEQYF. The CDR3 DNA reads TGTGCCACCAGCACGAAGTCGAGGACTAGCGGGAATGAGCAGTACTTC.

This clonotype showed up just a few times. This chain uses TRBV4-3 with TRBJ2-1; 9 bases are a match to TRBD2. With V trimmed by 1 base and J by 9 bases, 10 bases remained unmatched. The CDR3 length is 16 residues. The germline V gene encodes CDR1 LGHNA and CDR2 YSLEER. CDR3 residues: CASSQGIGLAGSEQFF. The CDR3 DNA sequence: TGCGCCAGCAGCCAAGGTATCGGTCTAGCGGGATCTGAGCAGTTCTTC.

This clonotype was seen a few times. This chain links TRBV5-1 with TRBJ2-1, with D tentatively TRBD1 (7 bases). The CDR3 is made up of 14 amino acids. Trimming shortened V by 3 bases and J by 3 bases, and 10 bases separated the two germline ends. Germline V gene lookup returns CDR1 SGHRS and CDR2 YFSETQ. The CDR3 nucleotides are TGCGCCAGCAGCTGGAGGGACAGCTACAATGAGCAGTTCTTC. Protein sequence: CASSWRDSYNEQFF.

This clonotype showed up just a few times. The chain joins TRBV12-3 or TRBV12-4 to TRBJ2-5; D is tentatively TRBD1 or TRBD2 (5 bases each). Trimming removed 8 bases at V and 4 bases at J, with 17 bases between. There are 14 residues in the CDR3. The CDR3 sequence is CASSSQVGGETQYF. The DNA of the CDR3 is TGTGCCAGCTCGAGTCAGGTTGGGGGAGAGACCCAGTACTTC.

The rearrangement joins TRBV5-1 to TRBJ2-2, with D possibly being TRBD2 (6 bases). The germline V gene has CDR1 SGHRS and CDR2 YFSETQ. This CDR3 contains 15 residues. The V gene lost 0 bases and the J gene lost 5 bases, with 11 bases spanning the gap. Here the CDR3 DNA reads TGCGCCAGCAGCTTGGTGGGACTTCTAACCGGGGAGCTGTTTTTT. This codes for CASSLVGLLTGELFF.

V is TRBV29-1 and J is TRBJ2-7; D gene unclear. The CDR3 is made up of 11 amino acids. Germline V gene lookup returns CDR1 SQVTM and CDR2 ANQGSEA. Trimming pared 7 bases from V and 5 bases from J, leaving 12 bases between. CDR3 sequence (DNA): TGCAGCGCCCTTCACAGCCACGAGCAGTACTTC. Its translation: CSALHSHEQYF.

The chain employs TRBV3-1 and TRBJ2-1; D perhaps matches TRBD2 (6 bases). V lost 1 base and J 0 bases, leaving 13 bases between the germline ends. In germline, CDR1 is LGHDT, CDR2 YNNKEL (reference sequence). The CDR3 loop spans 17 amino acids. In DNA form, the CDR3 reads TGTGCCAGCAGCCAAGCCCCCATAGCGGTCTCCTACAATGAGCAGTTCTTC. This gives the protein CASSQAPIAVSYNEQFF.

CDR3 protein: CASSLGAGDVYNEQFF. The DNA for the CDR3 is TGTGCCAGCAGCTTAGGGGCGGGGGACGTTTACAATGAGCAGTTCTTC. The chain employs TRBV7-6 and TRBJ2-1; 7 bases are a match to TRBD2. Unmatched junction bases numbered 7, after V lost 1 base and J lost 4 bases. The CDR3 totals 16 residues. Germline V gene lookup returns CDR1 SGHVS and CDR2 FNYEAQ.

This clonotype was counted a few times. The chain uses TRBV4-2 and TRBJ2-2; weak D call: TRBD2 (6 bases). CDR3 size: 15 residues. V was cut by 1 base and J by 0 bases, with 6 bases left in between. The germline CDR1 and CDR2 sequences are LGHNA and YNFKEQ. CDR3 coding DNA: TGTGCCAGCAGCCAAGCGGGAGCGAACACCGGGGAGCTGTTTTTT. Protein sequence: CASSQAGANTGELFF.

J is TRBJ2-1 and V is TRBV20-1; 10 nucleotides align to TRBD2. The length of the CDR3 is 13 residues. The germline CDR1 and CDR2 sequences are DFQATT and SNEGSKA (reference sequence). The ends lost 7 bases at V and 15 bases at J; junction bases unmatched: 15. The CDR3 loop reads CSEGVAGGKGLFF. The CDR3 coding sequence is TGCAGTGAGGGGGTAGCGGGAGGCAAAGGGTTGTTCTTC.

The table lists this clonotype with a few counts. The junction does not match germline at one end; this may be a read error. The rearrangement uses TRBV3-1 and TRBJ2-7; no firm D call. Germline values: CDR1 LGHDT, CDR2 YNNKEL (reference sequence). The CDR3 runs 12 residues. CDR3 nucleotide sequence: TGTGCCAGCAGCCATCGACCTTTTGAAATAGATTTC. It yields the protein CASSHRPFEIDF.